This is a list of T cell receptor beta chains from one sample in a study of T cells expressing NK-cell markers. TCRdb re-called the 5' RACE reads, yielding one record per CDR3 amino acid sequence without DNA. The sample spans over 200,000 distinct CDR3 sequences; the ten largest clones claim around 0.4%. Sequencing was carried out using blood T cells: a sorted CD56 or NKG2C T cell subset, CD4+ or CD8+ T cells, or bulk PBMC T cells (not recorded which). The receptor set was obtained from a man aged 18 to 29 in good health. CDR3s include the opening cysteine and the closing phenylalanine or tryptophan. Fields, in order: J gene, V gene, CDR3 protein.

>TRBJ1-6|TRBV7-9
CASSLARSELALHF
>TRBJ1-3|TRBV29-1
CSGLLSAYGNTIYF
>TRBJ2-3|TRBV20-1
CSAHDRVMTDTQYF
>TRBJ2-7|TRBV7-2
CASSRGLVAEQYF
>TRBJ1-2|TRBV7-9
CASSSETGSFGYTF
>TRBJ2-7|TRBV20-1
CSATIAGGPGEQYF
>TRBJ2-1|TRBV29-1
CSVGGRAYNEQFF
>TRBJ2-1|TRBV2
CASRGTSGRPTYNEQFF
>TRBJ1-6|TRBV28
CASSPSFYNSPLHF
>TRBJ1-6|TRBV28
CASSAPSPLHF
>TRBJ2-2|TRBV12-3/TRBV12-4
CASSFWINTGELFF
>TRBJ1-6|TRBV25-1
CASRELSSYNSPLHF
>TRBJ2-1|TRBV3-1
CASSQGLVENSGQFF
>TRBJ2-2|TRBV24-1
CATSDPQGAGDTGELFF
>TRBJ1-4|TRBV7-2
CASSLVVQVDEKLFF
>TRBJ1-1|TRBV15
CATRDSVEAFF
>TRBJ2-3|TRBV20-1
CSAEVGTGLTDTQYF
>TRBJ2-1|TRBV5-1
CASSLVGTSGSYNEQFF
>TRBJ2-6|TRBV28
CASTTPAGSGANVLTF
>TRBJ2-6|TRBV25-1
CASSVGRGQGQFFGSGANVLTF
>TRBJ2-3|TRBV5-1
CASSLAGYTDTQYF
>TRBJ1-1|TRBV6-5
CASSLRTGFGDTEAFF
>TRBJ2-1|TRBV6-6
CASSYGPSNEQFF
>TRBJ2-1|TRBV11-3
CASSLGPLGEQFF
>TRBJ2-3|TRBV5-6
CASSQRGSTDTQYF
>TRBJ1-2|TRBV12-3/TRBV12-4
CASIKAGGYGYTF
>TRBJ2-5|TRBV13
CASSSSDRAPQETQYF
>TRBJ2-7|TRBV12-3/TRBV12-4
CASSSGQTSSYEQYF
>TRBJ2-1|TRBV7-9
CASSLGSDTAEQFF
>TRBJ2-3|TRBV12-3/TRBV12-4
CASSLDGATQYF
>TRBJ2-7|TRBV18
CASSPPLGQGTYEQYF
>TRBJ2-5|TRBV10-3
CAISEGGETQYF
>TRBJ1-5|TRBV28
CASSLTEHNQPQHF
>TRBJ2-3|TRBV27
CASRLAGGGADTQYF
>TRBJ2-1|TRBV12-3/TRBV12-4
CASRGLAGDLNEQFF
>TRBJ2-1|TRBV4-2
CASSRPPGGTNNEQFF
>TRBJ2-5|TRBV29-1
CSADRGGRETQYF
>TRBJ2-1|TRBV5-1
CASSEGLAGSNEQFF
>TRBJ2-3|TRBV5-1
CASSLVGLTTDTQYF
>TRBJ2-2|TRBV10-3
CAGLAGDTGELFF
>TRBJ2-7|TRBV5-1
CASSLNSQSYEQYF
>TRBJ2-5|TRBV6-2/TRBV6-3
CASSYGLWREIKETQYF